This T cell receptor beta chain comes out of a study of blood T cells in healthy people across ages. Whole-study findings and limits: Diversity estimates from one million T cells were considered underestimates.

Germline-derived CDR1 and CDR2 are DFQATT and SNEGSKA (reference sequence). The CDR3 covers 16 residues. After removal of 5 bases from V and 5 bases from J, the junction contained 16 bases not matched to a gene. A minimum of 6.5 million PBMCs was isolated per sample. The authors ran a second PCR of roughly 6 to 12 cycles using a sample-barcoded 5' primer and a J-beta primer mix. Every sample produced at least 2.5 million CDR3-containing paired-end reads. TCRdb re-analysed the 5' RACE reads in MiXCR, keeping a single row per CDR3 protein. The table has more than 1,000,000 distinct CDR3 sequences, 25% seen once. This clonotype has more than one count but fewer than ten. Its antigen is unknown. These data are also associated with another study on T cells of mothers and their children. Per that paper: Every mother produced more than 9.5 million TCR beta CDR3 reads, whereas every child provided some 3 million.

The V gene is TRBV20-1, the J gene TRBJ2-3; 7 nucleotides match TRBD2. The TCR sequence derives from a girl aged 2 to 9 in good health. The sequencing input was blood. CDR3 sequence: CSAPPLAPGAGDTQYF. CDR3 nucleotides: TGCAGTGCTCCGCCACTAGCGCCCGGGGCGGGAGATACGCAGTATTTT.